The table lists the clone carrying this T cell receptor beta chain with many counts. Its target is not known. The entry originates in a study of blood T cells in healthy people across ages. General study results and limits: Roughly linear declines in TCR beta diversity per million T cells occurred with age.

The second PCR ran about 6 to 11 cycles with a sample-barcoded 5' primer and J-beta primers. TCRdb processed the 5' RACE reads anew with MiXCR; each CDR3 protein has one entry. Counted here are some 1.5 million distinct CDR3 sequences, roughly 28% occurring once; the ten biggest clones make up roughly 8.2%. This CDR3 has 12 amino acids. V was clipped by 2 bases and J by 6 bases, with 7 bases between them. Ten milliliters of peripheral blood were drawn from each donor into EDTA-treated tubes. The TCR sequence derives from a woman aged 25 to 39 in good health. The chain combines TRBV12-3 or TRBV12-4 with TRBJ2-5, with D uncertain. The source material was blood. The CDR3 DNA reads TGTGCCAGCAGTTTAAATTCGCAGACCCAGTACTTC. Its translation: CASSLNSQTQYF.